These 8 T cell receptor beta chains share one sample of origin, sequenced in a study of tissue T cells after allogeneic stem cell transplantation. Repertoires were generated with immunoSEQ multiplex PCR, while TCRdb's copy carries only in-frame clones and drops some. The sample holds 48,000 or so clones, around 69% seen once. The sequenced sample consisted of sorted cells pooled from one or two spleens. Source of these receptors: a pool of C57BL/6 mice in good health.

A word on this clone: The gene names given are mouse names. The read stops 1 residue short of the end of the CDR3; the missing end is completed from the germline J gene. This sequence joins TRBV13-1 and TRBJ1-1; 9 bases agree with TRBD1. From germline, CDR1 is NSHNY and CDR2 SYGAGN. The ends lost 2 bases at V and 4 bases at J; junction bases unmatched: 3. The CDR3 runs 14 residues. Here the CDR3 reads CASSEQGAGTEVFF. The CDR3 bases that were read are TGTGCCAGCAGTGAACAGGGGGCCGGCACAGAAGTCTTC.

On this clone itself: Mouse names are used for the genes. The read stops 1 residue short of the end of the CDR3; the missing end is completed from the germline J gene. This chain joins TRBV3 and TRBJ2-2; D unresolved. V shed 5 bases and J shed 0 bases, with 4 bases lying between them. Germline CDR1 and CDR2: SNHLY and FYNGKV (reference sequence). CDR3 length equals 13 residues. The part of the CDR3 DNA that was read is TGTGCCAGCAGCCCCGCAAACACCGGGCAGCTCTAC. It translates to CASSPANTGQLY. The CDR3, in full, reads CASSPANTGQLYF.

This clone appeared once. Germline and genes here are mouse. Here the CDR3 reads CASSDPGGENTLYF. CDR3 bases read: TGTGCCAGCAGTGATCCTGGGGGGGAAAACACCTTGTAC. The chain uses TRBV13-1 and TRBJ2-4; 9 nucleotides agree with TRBD2. The CDR3 end falls 1 residue outside the read, so it is completed with the germline J gene. The germline CDR1 and CDR2 sequences are NSHNY and SYGAGN. The CDR3 is 14 amino acids. V shed 1 base and J 4 bases; nucleotides not matched to a gene: 1.

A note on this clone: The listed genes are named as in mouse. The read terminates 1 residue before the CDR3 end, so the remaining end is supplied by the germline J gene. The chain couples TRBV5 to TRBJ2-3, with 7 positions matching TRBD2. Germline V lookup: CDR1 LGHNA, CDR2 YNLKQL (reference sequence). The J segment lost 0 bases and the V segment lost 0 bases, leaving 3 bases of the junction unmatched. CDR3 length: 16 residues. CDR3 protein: CASSQDRWGSAETLYF. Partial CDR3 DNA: TGTGCCAGCAGCCAAGATCGCTGGGGGAGTGCAGAAACGCTGTAT.

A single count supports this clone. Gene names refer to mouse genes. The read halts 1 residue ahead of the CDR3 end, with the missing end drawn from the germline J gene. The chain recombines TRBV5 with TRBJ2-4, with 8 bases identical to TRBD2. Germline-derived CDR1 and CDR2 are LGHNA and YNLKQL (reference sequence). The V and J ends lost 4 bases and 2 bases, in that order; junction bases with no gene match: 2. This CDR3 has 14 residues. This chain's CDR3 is CASSPGLDQNTLYF. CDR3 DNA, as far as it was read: TGTGCCAGCAGCCCGGGACTGGATCAAAACACCTTGTAC.

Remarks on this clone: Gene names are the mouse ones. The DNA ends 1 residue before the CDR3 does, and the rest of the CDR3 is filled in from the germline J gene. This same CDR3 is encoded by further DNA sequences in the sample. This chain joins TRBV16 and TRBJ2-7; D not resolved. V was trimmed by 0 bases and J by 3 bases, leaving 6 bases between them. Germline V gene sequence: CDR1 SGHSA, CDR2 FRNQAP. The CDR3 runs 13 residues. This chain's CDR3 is CASSLDRGYEQYF. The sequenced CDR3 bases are TGTGCAAGCAGCTTAGATCGGGGCTATGAACAGTAC.

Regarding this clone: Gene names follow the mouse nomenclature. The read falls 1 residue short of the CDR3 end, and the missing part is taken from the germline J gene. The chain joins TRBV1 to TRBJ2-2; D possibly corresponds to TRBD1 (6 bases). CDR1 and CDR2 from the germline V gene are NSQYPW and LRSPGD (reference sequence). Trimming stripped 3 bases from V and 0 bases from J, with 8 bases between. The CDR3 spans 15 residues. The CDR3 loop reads CTCSAKGANTGQLYF. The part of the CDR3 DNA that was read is TGCACCTGCAGTGCCAAGGGGGCAAACACCGGGCAGCTCTAC.

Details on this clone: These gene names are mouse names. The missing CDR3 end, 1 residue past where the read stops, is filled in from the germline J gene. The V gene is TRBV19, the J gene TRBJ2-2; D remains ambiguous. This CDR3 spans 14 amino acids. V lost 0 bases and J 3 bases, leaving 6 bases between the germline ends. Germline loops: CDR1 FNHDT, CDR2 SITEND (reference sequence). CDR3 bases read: TGTGCCAGCAGTATAGGTCGGGACACCGGGCAGCTCTAC. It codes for CASSIGRDTGQLY. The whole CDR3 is CASSIGRDTGQLYF.